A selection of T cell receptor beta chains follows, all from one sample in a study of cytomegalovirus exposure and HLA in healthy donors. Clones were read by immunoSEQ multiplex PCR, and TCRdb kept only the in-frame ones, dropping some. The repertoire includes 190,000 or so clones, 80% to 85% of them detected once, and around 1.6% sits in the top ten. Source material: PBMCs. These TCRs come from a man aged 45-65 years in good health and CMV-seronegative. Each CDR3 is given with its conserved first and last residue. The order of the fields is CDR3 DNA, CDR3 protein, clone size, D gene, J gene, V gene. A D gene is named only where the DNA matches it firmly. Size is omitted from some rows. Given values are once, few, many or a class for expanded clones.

TGTGCCAGCTCACTCAACAGCGGGAACACAGATACGCAGTATTTT | CASSLNSGNTDTQYF | . | TRBD2 | TRBJ2-3 | TRBV18
TGTGCCAGCAGCCAGCTTTTATTGGGGGGAAGTAACTATGGCTACACCTTC | CASSQLLLGGSNYGYTF | once | . | TRBJ1-2 | TRBV11-3
TGTGCCAGCAGCTTCACAGGGTCCACAGATACGCAGTATTTT | CASSFTGSTDTQYF | . | . | TRBJ2-3 | TRBV7-9
TGTGCCAGCAGTGAAAGCGGGGGGAGAGCAGATACGCAGTATTTT | CASSESGGRADTQYF | . | TRBD2 | TRBJ2-3 | TRBV6-4
TGTGCCAGCAGCTTAGATCCGGTGAACACTGAAGCTTTCTTT | CASSLDPVNTEAFF | . | . | TRBJ1-1 | TRBV11-3
TGTGCCACCAGGCGGGAGGGTTACAATGAGCAGTTCTTC | CATRREGYNEQFF | . | TRBD2 | TRBJ2-1 | TRBV27
TGTGCCAGCAACTCCGGGACAGGGGTCGCTTTCAGGCAGCCCCAGCATTTT | CASNSGTGVAFRQPQHF | . | TRBD1 | TRBJ1-5 | TRBV27
TGTGCCAGTACTCCCTCGGGACAGGGAAGCAATCAGCCCCAGCATTTT | CASTPSGQGSNQPQHF | . | TRBD1 | TRBJ1-5 | TRBV19
TGCAGTGCTAAGAGGAGGGACGAGCAGTACTTC | CSAKRRDEQYF | . | . | TRBJ2-7 | TRBV20-1
TGTGCCAGCAGCTTAGGGGGCGGGTTCACCTACGAGCAGTACTTC | CASSLGGGFTYEQYF | . | TRBD1 | TRBJ2-7 | TRBV5-4
TGTGCCAGCAGCCCTGGGAGGGTCTATGGCTACACCTTC | CASSPGRVYGYTF | . | . | TRBJ1-2 | TRBV7-3
TGTGCCAGCAGGCAAGGTCGGGGGAAGGGGCATGAAAAACTGTTTTTT | CASRQGRGKGHEKLFF | . | . | TRBJ1-4 | TRBV11-2
TGTGCCAGCAGCCCGGGGGACAGGGGACCATATTCACCCCTCCACTTT | CASSPGDRGPYSPLHF | few | TRBD1 | TRBJ1-6 | TRBV5-6
TGTGCCAGCTCATCAACATTTAGACAGGGTGGGGTCTACGAGCAGTACTTC | CASSSTFRQGGVYEQYF | . | TRBD1 | TRBJ2-7 | TRBV18
TGTGCCTGGAGTGTACAGGGAGATACTGAAGCTTTCTTT | CAWSVQGDTEAFF | . | . | TRBJ1-1 | TRBV30
TGTGCCAGCAGCCCCCGGACTAGTCGAGATCAGTTCTTC | CASSPRTSRDQFF | . | TRBD2 | TRBJ2-1 | TRBV7-2
TGTGCCAGCACGTACAGGGCTATGGGCTACACCTTC | CASTYRAMGYTF | few | . | TRBJ1-2 | TRBV28
TGTGCCAGCAGCCCAGCGGTGGGAACTTCCTACGAGCAGTACTTC | CASSPAVGTSYEQYF | once | . | TRBJ2-7 | TRBV9
TGTGCCAGCAGCTACGACGGACAGGGGAACGCTGAAGCTTTCTTT | CASSYDGQGNAEAFF | few | TRBD1 | TRBJ1-1 | TRBV6-5
TGTGCCAGCAGCCCCCGGGACAGGGGTACCGGGGAGCTGTTTTTT | CASSPRDRGTGELFF | once | TRBD1 | TRBJ2-2 | TRBV9
TGTGCCAGCAGCTTCACGGCGGGGAACACAGATACGCAGTATTTT | CASSFTAGNTDTQYF | . | . | TRBJ2-3 | TRBV11-2
TGTGCCAGCAGAGAATCCGGGACAGGTCTTGGAGAGCAGTACTTC | CASRESGTGLGEQYF | few | TRBD1 | TRBJ2-7 | TRBV6-6
TGTGCCAGCAGTTCACAGGGGAAGTTAGGTAACACTGAAGCTTTCTTT | CASSSQGKLGNTEAFF | . | TRBD1 | TRBJ1-1 | TRBV6-5
TGCGCCAGCAGTGAGCAGGGGACACTAAGCACAGATACGCAGTATTTT | CASSEQGTLSTDTQYF | once | . | TRBJ2-3 | TRBV10-1
TGTGCCTGGAGTACACTAGACAGGAGCTCCTATAATTCACCCCTCCACTTT | CAWSTLDRSSYNSPLHF | . | . | TRBJ1-6 | TRBV30
TGTGCCAGCAGTTCTTACAGGGGGCGATCCGGGGAGCTGTTTTTT | CASSSYRGRSGELFF | . | TRBD1 | TRBJ2-2 | TRBV6-5
TGTGCCAGCTCACCACGGCCGGGGGTATTGGCTGGAAACACCATATATTTT | CASSPRPGVLAGNTIYF | . | . | TRBJ1-3 | TRBV18
TGTGCCAGCAGTCGGGGGACTAACTATGGCTACACCTTC | CASSRGTNYGYTF | . | . | TRBJ1-2 | TRBV6-4
TGCGCCAGCAGCTTGCCAGCGGGGGTACAAGAGACCCAGTACTTC | CASSLPAGVQETQYF | . | TRBD2 | TRBJ2-5 | TRBV5-1
TGTGCCAGCAGCCCCCGGCAGGGGGGAGTCAACGAGCAGTACTTC | CASSPRQGGVNEQYF | . | . | TRBJ2-7 | TRBV6-1
TGTGCCACCCAGCGGGGGGCCTTCTACGAGCAGTACTTC | CATQRGAFYEQYF | . | TRBD2 | TRBJ2-7 | TRBV2
TGTGCCAGCAGTTTCGGACACTGGAACACTGAAGCTTTCTTT | CASSFGHWNTEAFF | few | . | TRBJ1-1 | TRBV6-1
TGTGCCAGCCAGCTGGAGCGCTCTAGGGAGGGGACCCAGTACTTC | CASQLERSREGTQYF | . | TRBD2 | TRBJ2-5 | TRBV27
TGCGCCAGCAGCCCGGGACAGGGGGCGCGGACTGAAGCTTTCTTT | CASSPGQGARTEAFF | few | TRBD1 | TRBJ1-1 | TRBV4-1
TGTGCCAGTAGTATTGGACAGGGGGCAGTGAACACTGAAGCTTTCTTT | CASSIGQGAVNTEAFF | . | TRBD1 | TRBJ1-1 | TRBV19
TGTGCCACTAAAGCGGTAAACACCGGGGAGCTGTTTTTT | CATKAVNTGELFF | few | . | TRBJ2-2 | TRBV10-3
TGTGCCAGCTCCACCAGGTCCGATAGCAATCAGCCCCAGCATTTT | CASSTRSDSNQPQHF | . | . | TRBJ1-5 | TRBV18
TGTGCCAGCTTGCGGGCAGGGGACCCCTACGAGCAGTACTTC | CASLRAGDPYEQYF | . | . | TRBJ2-7 | TRBV6-1
TGTGCCAGCAGCCAGACAGGGGTTAGGGACAATGAGCAGTTCTTC | CASSQTGVRDNEQFF | few | TRBD1 | TRBJ2-1 | TRBV6-6
TGTGCCAGCAGCGTAGGGACTAGCGGGAGGGCCGAGCAGTACTTC | CASSVGTSGRAEQYF | . | TRBD2 | TRBJ2-7 | TRBV9